These 2 T cell receptor beta chains were sequenced from one sample in a study of shared clonotypes between healthy human individuals (dated by TCRdb to 2020 to 2022). To prepare the library, the immunoSEQ multiplex PCR assay was applied. TCRdb provides this immuneACCESS table in a form limited to in-frame rearrangements. Some clones are lacking; in checked studies, under half of them reflect an unresolved V gene, and why the rest are absent is not known. This sample holds about 600,000 clones; roughly 79% were observed only once. Clones ranked in the top ten supply more than 10% of the sample. The sample taken for sequencing was PBMCs. Receptor source: a woman in her thirties or forties in good health. Some clones in this sample may be carry-over from other donors' samples.

The chain links TRBV29-1 to TRBJ2-7; D remains unclear. CDR3 length: 12 residues. Trimming removed 2 bases at V and 4 bases at J, with 9 bases between. CDR1 SQVTM and CDR2 ANQGSEA come from the germline V gene. DNA of the CDR3: TGCAGCGTTGAACTCACAGAATACGAGCAGTACTTC. Protein product: CSVELTEYEQYF.

The chain carries TRBV7-2 and TRBJ2-1; D is unclear. This CDR3 region has 16 residues. Germline V gene sequence: CDR1 SGHTA, CDR2 FQGNSA. V was shortened by 5 bases and J by 0 bases, with 14 bases between the two germline ends. CDR3 in amino acids: CASSPQIQPSYNEQFF. The CDR3 DNA is TGTGCCAGCAGCCCCCAGATCCAGCCCTCCTACAATGAGCAGTTCTTC. Complete variable domain (other parts from reference TRBV7-2 and TRBJ2-1): GAGVSQSPSNKVTEKGKDVELRCDPISGHTALYWYRQSLGQGLEFLIYFQGNSAPDKSGLPSDRFSAERTGGSVSTLTIQRTQQEDSAVYLCASSPQIQPSYNEQFFGPGTRLTVL.